The source of this T cell receptor beta chain is a study of CD8 T cells in Susac syndrome. Random hexamers were used to reverse transcribe roughly 0.45 to 1 ug of RNA. Amplification of the TCR beta CDR3 was carried out by immunoSEQ multiplex PCR, which spanned a total of 54 Vbeta and 13 Jbeta segments. TCRdb re-derived calls from the immunoSEQ multiplex PCR reads in MiXCR, one entry per CDR3 protein. The sample consists of some 120,000 distinct CDR3 sequences, about 90% of them appearing once. Sequencing was performed on CD8+ T cells from PBMCs. This receptor was obtained from a human donor with multiple sclerosis.

The CDR3 DNA sequence: TGTGCCAGCAGTTTCCCAGGGGGCGCGGATGGCTACACCTTC. This gives the protein CASSFPGGADGYTF. The chain uses TRBV6-5 and TRBJ1-2; TRBD1 matches 8 bases. Germline CDR1 MNHEY, CDR2 SVGAGI. Unmatched junction bases numbered 7, after V lost 4 bases and J lost 6 bases. This CDR3 spans 14 amino acids.